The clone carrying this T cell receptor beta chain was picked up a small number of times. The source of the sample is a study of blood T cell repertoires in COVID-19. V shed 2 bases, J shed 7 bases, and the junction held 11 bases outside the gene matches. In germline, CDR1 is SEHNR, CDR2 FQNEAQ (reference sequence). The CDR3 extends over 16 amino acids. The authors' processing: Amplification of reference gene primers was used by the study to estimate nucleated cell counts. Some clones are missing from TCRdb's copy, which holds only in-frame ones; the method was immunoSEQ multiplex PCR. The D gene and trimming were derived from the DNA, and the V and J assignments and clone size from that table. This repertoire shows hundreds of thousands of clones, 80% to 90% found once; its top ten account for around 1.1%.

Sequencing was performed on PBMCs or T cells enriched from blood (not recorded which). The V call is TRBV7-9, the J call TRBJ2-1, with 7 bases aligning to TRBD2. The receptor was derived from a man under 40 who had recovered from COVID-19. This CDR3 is CASSLIRGGRENEQFF. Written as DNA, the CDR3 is TGTGCCAGCAGCTTAATTCGGGGAGGGAGGGAGAATGAGCAGTTCTTC.